These T cell receptor beta chains were read from a single sample in a study of shared clonotypes between healthy human individuals. This table comes from immunoSEQ multiplex PCR, and its TCRdb copy is limited to in-frame clones, with some not included. The sample consists of more than 2,000,000 clones, 85% to 95% of them appearing once. The material sequenced was naive CD4+ T cells from PBMCs. The receptor set was obtained from a man between 18 and 35 years old in good health. Some clones in this sample may be carry-over from other donors' samples. The CDR3 runs from the conserved cysteine through the conserved F or W. A D gene is named only where the DNA matches it firmly. Size tells how often a clone was seen (once, few, many) or the class of an expanded clone, and some rows leave it out.

clone size: NA; J gene: TRBJ2-1; V gene: TRBV5-1; CDR3 length: 16; D gene: TRBD2; CDR3 DNA: TGCGCCAGCAGCGGAAACCCGGGACTACAATACAATGAGCAGTTCTTC; CDR3 protein: CASSGNPGLQYNEQFF
clone size: NA; J gene: TRBJ1-5; V gene: TRBV28; CDR3 length: 15; D gene: TRBD1; CDR3 DNA: TGTGCCAGCAGTTCCCCGGGACAGGGTCTTCAGCCCCAGCATTTT; CDR3 protein: CASSSPGQGLQPQHF
clone size: NA; J gene: TRBJ2-1; V gene: TRBV6-4; CDR3 length: 14; D gene: NA; CDR3 DNA: TGTGCCAGCAGTGTGAAAGGATCCTACAATGAGCAGTTCTTC; CDR3 protein: CASSVKGSYNEQFF
clone size: NA; J gene: TRBJ1-5; V gene: TRBV2; CDR3 length: 14; D gene: NA; CDR3 DNA: TGTGCCAGCAGGGACACAGGGACCGGGCAGCCCCAGCATTTT; CDR3 protein: CASRDTGTGQPQHF
clone size: NA; J gene: TRBJ2-5; V gene: TRBV28; CDR3 length: 17; D gene: TRBD2; CDR3 DNA: TGTGCCAGCAGTCCATATACCGCCGGGACTAGGTTCCCGACCCAGTACTTC; CDR3 protein: CASSPYTAGTRFPTQYF
clone size: NA; J gene: TRBJ2-3; V gene: TRBV5-1; CDR3 length: 17; D gene: NA; CDR3 DNA: TGCGCCAGCAGCTTGGGGCTAGCGCTCTCGAAAGGGGATACGCAGTATTTT; CDR3 protein: CASSLGLALSKGDTQYF
clone size: once; J gene: TRBJ2-1; V gene: TRBV7-7; CDR3 length: 14; D gene: NA; CDR3 DNA: TGTGCCAGCAGCTTAGGGGTGGAGTGGGGTGAGCAGTTCTTC; CDR3 protein: CASSLGVEWGEQFF
clone size: NA; J gene: TRBJ2-3; V gene: TRBV7-2; CDR3 length: 15; D gene: NA; CDR3 DNA: TGTGCCAGCAGCCAACTGGGGCGTGTTACAGATACGCAGTATTTT; CDR3 protein: CASSQLGRVTDTQYF
clone size: NA; J gene: TRBJ1-5; V gene: TRBV5-5; CDR3 length: 15; D gene: TRBD1; CDR3 DNA: TGTGCCAGCAGCTTCTCACCGACAGGGAATCAGCCCCAGCATTTT; CDR3 protein: CASSFSPTGNQPQHF
clone size: NA; J gene: TRBJ1-6; V gene: TRBV25-1; CDR3 length: 14; D gene: NA; CDR3 DNA: TGTGCCAGCAGTGAACAGGGGAATAATTCACCCCTCCACTTT; CDR3 protein: CASSEQGNNSPLHF
clone size: NA; J gene: TRBJ2-1; V gene: TRBV7-2; CDR3 length: 16; D gene: TRBD2; CDR3 DNA: TGTGCCAGCAGCTTAGTTGGGACTAGCGGGATAAACGAGCAGTTCTTC; CDR3 protein: CASSLVGTSGINEQFF
clone size: NA; J gene: TRBJ1-4; V gene: TRBV4-1; CDR3 length: 15; D gene: NA; CDR3 DNA: TGCGCCAGCAGCCCCCTTGGGGGCGACGCAGGAAAACTGTTTTTT; CDR3 protein: CASSPLGGDAGKLFF
clone size: NA; J gene: TRBJ2-3; V gene: TRBV7-3; CDR3 length: 13; D gene: NA; CDR3 DNA: TGTGCCAGCAGCCCTGGACGGGGCGATACGCAGTATTTT; CDR3 protein: CASSPGRGDTQYF
clone size: NA; J gene: TRBJ2-5; V gene: TRBV7-9; CDR3 length: 13; D gene: NA; CDR3 DNA: TGTGCCAGCAGCTTGGGGAACCAAGAGACCCAGTACTTC; CDR3 protein: CASSLGNQETQYF
clone size: NA; J gene: TRBJ1-2; V gene: TRBV6-5; CDR3 length: 13; D gene: TRBD1; CDR3 DNA: TGTGCCAGCACCGTACGACAGGGTCATGGCTACACCTTC; CDR3 protein: CASTVRQGHGYTF
clone size: NA; J gene: TRBJ1-4; V gene: TRBV28; CDR3 length: 14; D gene: NA; CDR3 DNA: TGTGCCAGCAGTGGGAGGACCAGCGGTGAAAAACTGTTTTTT; CDR3 protein: CASSGRTSGEKLFF
clone size: NA; J gene: TRBJ2-1; V gene: TRBV5-1; CDR3 length: 15; D gene: NA; CDR3 DNA: TGCGCCAGCAGCTTGGCAGCGAACTCCTACAATGAGCAGTTCTTC; CDR3 protein: CASSLAANSYNEQFF
clone size: NA; J gene: TRBJ2-7; V gene: TRBV7-2; CDR3 length: 18; D gene: TRBD2; CDR3 DNA: TGTGCCAGCAGCTCGCGGACTAGCGGGAGAATCCCCTCCTACGAGCAGTACTTC; CDR3 protein: CASSSRTSGRIPSYEQYF
clone size: NA; J gene: TRBJ1-1; V gene: TRBV7-2; CDR3 length: 13; D gene: NA; CDR3 DNA: TGTGCCAGCAGCTTGAGAATGAACACTGAAGCTTTCTTT; CDR3 protein: CASSLRMNTEAFF
clone size: once; J gene: TRBJ2-2; V gene: TRBV6-6; CDR3 length: 14; D gene: NA; CDR3 DNA: TGTGCCAGCAGGGACCTGCTGGAAACCGGGGAGCTGTTTTTT; CDR3 protein: CASRDLLETGELFF
clone size: NA; J gene: TRBJ2-2; V gene: TRBV28; CDR3 length: 16; D gene: TRBD1; CDR3 DNA: TGTGCCAGCAGTACACCCCGGACAGGGCTTTCCGGGGAGCTGTTTTTT; CDR3 protein: CASSTPRTGLSGELFF
clone size: NA; J gene: TRBJ2-2; V gene: TRBV7-2; CDR3 length: 15; D gene: TRBD2; CDR3 DNA: TGTGCCAGCAGCTTAGGAGGGAGGGCCGGCGGGGAGCTGTTTTTT; CDR3 protein: CASSLGGRAGGELFF
clone size: NA; J gene: TRBJ1-2; V gene: TRBV30; CDR3 length: 12; D gene: NA; CDR3 DNA: TGTGCCTGGAGCGATCAATACTATGGCTACACCTTC; CDR3 protein: CAWSDQYYGYTF
clone size: NA; J gene: TRBJ2-3; V gene: TRBV29-1; CDR3 length: 13; D gene: NA; CDR3 DNA: TGCAGCGTCGCTCTGCGGGGCACAGATACGCAGTATTTT; CDR3 protein: CSVALRGTDTQYF
clone size: once; J gene: TRBJ2-3; V gene: TRBV5-1; CDR3 length: 14; D gene: NA; CDR3 DNA: TGCGCCAGCAGCTTGGCGGGCAGCACAGATACGCAGTATTTT; CDR3 protein: CASSLAGSTDTQYF
clone size: NA; J gene: TRBJ2-3; V gene: TRBV7-9; CDR3 length: 14; D gene: TRBD1; CDR3 DNA: TGTGCCAGCAGCCAGACAGGGGGCCCAGATACGCAGTATTTT; CDR3 protein: CASSQTGGPDTQYF
clone size: NA; J gene: TRBJ2-2; V gene: TRBV9; CDR3 length: 18; D gene: TRBD2; CDR3 DNA: TGTGCCAGCAGCGGGACCGGGACTAGCGGGAGTAGGGCCGGGGAGCTGTTTTTT; CDR3 protein: CASSGTGTSGSRAGELFF
clone size: NA; J gene: TRBJ2-5; V gene: TRBV5-1; CDR3 length: 16; D gene: TRBD2; CDR3 DNA: TGCGCCAGCAGCTGGGGACTAGCGGGAGGTGAAGAGACCCAGTACTTC; CDR3 protein: CASSWGLAGGEETQYF
clone size: NA; J gene: TRBJ2-2; V gene: TRBV10-3; CDR3 length: 14; D gene: NA; CDR3 DNA: TGTGCCATCAGTGGCGACCAGAACACCGGGGAGCTGTTTTTT; CDR3 protein: CAISGDQNTGELFF
clone size: NA; J gene: TRBJ1-4; V gene: TRBV5-6; CDR3 length: 15; D gene: TRBD1; CDR3 DNA: TGTGCCAGCAGCACCTCCGGGACAGGGGATGAAAAACTGTTTTTT; CDR3 protein: CASSTSGTGDEKLFF
clone size: NA; J gene: TRBJ2-2; V gene: TRBV5-4; CDR3 length: 14; D gene: TRBD2; CDR3 DNA: TGTGCCAGCAGCACGGGAGGGCCTATCGGGGAGCTGTTTTTT; CDR3 protein: CASSTGGPIGELFF
clone size: NA; J gene: TRBJ1-1; V gene: TRBV2; CDR3 length: 14; D gene: NA; CDR3 DNA: TGTGCCAGCAAAAGATCGCGGGAGAACACTGAAGCTTTCTTT; CDR3 protein: CASKRSRENTEAFF
clone size: once; J gene: TRBJ2-2; V gene: TRBV5-6; CDR3 length: 15; D gene: NA; CDR3 DNA: TGTGCCAGCAGCTTCCCGGGAAGGAGGACCGGGGAGCTGTTTTTT; CDR3 protein: CASSFPGRRTGELFF
clone size: NA; J gene: TRBJ2-2; V gene: TRBV30; CDR3 length: 15; D gene: TRBD2; CDR3 DNA: TGTGCCTGGAGTATCGGCCTAGCGGGAGCCGGGGAGCTGTTTTTT; CDR3 protein: CAWSIGLAGAGELFF
clone size: NA; J gene: TRBJ2-1; V gene: TRBV9; CDR3 length: 18; D gene: TRBD2; CDR3 DNA: TGTGCCAGCAGCGGAGAGACAGCCCCTAGCGGAGCCTACAATGAGCAGTTCTTC; CDR3 protein: CASSGETAPSGAYNEQFF
clone size: NA; J gene: TRBJ2-7; V gene: TRBV5-1; CDR3 length: 13; D gene: NA; CDR3 DNA: TGCGCCAGCAGCTTGGAAGGGAATGGCGAGCAGTACTTC; CDR3 protein: CASSLEGNGEQYF
clone size: NA; J gene: TRBJ2-3; V gene: TRBV7-9; CDR3 length: 15; D gene: NA; CDR3 DNA: TGTGCCAGCAGCCTCACGCTGACATACACAGATACGCAGTATTTT; CDR3 protein: CASSLTLTYTDTQYF
clone size: NA; J gene: TRBJ1-1; V gene: TRBV25-1; CDR3 length: 14; D gene: NA; CDR3 DNA: TGTGCCAGCAGTGAATATTCCACGGAGGCTGAAGCTTTCTTT; CDR3 protein: CASSEYSTEAEAFF
clone size: NA; J gene: TRBJ1-1; V gene: TRBV27; CDR3 length: 14; D gene: NA; CDR3 DNA: TGTGCCAGCAGGCGAAACAGGGATAGCACTGAAGCTTTCTTT; CDR3 protein: CASRRNRDSTEAFF
clone size: NA; J gene: TRBJ2-7; V gene: TRBV4-2; CDR3 length: 15; D gene: NA; CDR3 DNA: TGTGCCAGCAGCTTACGACTAGTGGGGCCCTACGAGCAGTACTTC; CDR3 protein: CASSLRLVGPYEQYF
clone size: NA; J gene: TRBJ1-6; V gene: TRBV28; CDR3 length: 15; D gene: NA; CDR3 DNA: TGTGCCAGCAGTTTAGGTGGAATGTTGGGTTCACCCCTCCACTTT; CDR3 protein: CASSLGGMLGSPLHF
clone size: NA; J gene: TRBJ2-1; V gene: TRBV7-3; CDR3 length: 15; D gene: TRBD2; CDR3 DNA: TGTGCCAGCAGCCCCCGGACTAGCGGGGACAATGAGCAGTTCTTC; CDR3 protein: CASSPRTSGDNEQFF
clone size: NA; J gene: TRBJ1-1; V gene: TRBV5-4; CDR3 length: 13; D gene: NA; CDR3 DNA: TGTGCCAGCAGCCCCCCAGGGAGTCGTGAAGCTTTCTTT; CDR3 protein: CASSPPGSREAFF
clone size: NA; J gene: TRBJ1-3; V gene: TRBV28; CDR3 length: 14; D gene: NA; CDR3 DNA: TGTGCCAGCAGTTCCCCGAACTCTGGAAACACCATATATTTT; CDR3 protein: CASSSPNSGNTIYF